Listed below are T cell receptor beta chains from one sample, sequenced in a study of T-cell reconstitution after alpha-beta-depleted transplantation in children. MiXCR, applied by TCRdb to the PCR reads, yields one record per CDR3 protein. The table has about 900,000 distinct CDR3 sequences, roughly 29% seen once; the top ten hold over 25%. The sample consisted of PBMCs, mostly from graft donor cells, taken 360 days after TCRalphabeta/CD19-depleted stem cell transplant. The receptors stem from a boy younger than two who had a stem cell transplant for SCID, so the T cells may come from the graft donor. Both conserved end residues are part of each CDR3. The D gene is left open where the match is weak. The listing skips clone size in some rows; elsewhere it reads once, few, many or a size class.

V: TRBV28; J: TRBJ2-7; size: few; D: TRBD1; length: 12; CDR3: CASSPTGHEQYF; DNA: TGTGCCAGCAGTCCGACAGGGCATGAGCAGTACTTC
V: TRBV9; J: TRBJ2-5; size: .; D: TRBD2; length: 16; CDR3: CASSVEGSGGGETQYF; DNA: TGTGCCAGCAGCGTAGAGGGTAGCGGGGGCGGTGAGACCCAGTACTTC
V: TRBV7-3; J: TRBJ2-5; size: .; D: .; length: 14; CDR3: CASSPGRGGETQYF; DNA: TGTGCCAGCAGCCCCGGAAGGGGCGGTGAGACCCAGTACTTC
V: TRBV5-1; J: TRBJ2-2; size: few; D: .; length: 15; CDR3: CASSLTGTQTGELFF; DNA: TGCGCCAGCAGCTTGACCGGGACACAGACCGGGGAGCTGTTTTTT
V: TRBV11-2; J: TRBJ2-2; size: .; D: TRBD2; length: 15; CDR3: CASSHIAGGTGELFF; DNA: TGTGCCAGCAGCCATATAGCGGGGGGGACCGGGGAGCTGTTTTTT
V: TRBV18; J: TRBJ2-5; size: .; D: .; length: 14; CDR3: CASSPPRPAETQYF; DNA: TGTGCCAGCTCACCACCGAGACCAGCGGAGACCCAGTACTTC
V: TRBV4-2; J: TRBJ2-7; size: many; D: TRBD2; length: 14; CDR3: CASSRLAGSYEQYF; DNA: TGTGCCAGCAGTCGGCTAGCGGGGTCCTACGAGCAGTACTTC
V: TRBV12-3/TRBV12-4; J: TRBJ2-1; size: .; D: TRBD2; length: 18; CDR3: CASSQPTSGGHSYNEQFF; DNA: TGTGCCAGCAGCCAACCTACTAGCGGGGGCCACTCCTACAATGAGCAGTTCTTC
V: TRBV6-2/TRBV6-3; J: TRBJ2-7; size: few; D: TRBD1; length: 15; CDR3: CASSLYRGPAYEQYF; DNA: TGTGCCAGCAGCCTTTACAGGGGGCCAGCCTACGAGCAGTACTTC
V: TRBV12-3/TRBV12-4; J: TRBJ2-2; size: .; D: TRBD2; length: 17; CDR3: CASTLLAGGPNTGELFF; DNA: TGTGCCAGCACCTTACTAGCGGGGGGGCCGAACACCGGGGAGCTGTTTTTT
V: TRBV2; J: TRBJ2-6; size: .; D: TRBD1; length: 15; CDR3: CASSGQGAGANVLTF; DNA: TGTGCCAGCAGTGGACAGGGGGCTGGGGCCAACGTCCTGACTTTC